The 20 T cell receptor beta chains reported below all come from one sample, sequenced in a study of somatic mutations in cytotoxic T cells in rheumatoid arthritis. Here immunoSEQ multiplex PCR was the method, and the copy in TCRdb shows in-frame clones only, minus some. The table includes about 3,700 clones, roughly 74% detected once. Source material: CD8+ T cells sorted from blood. The receptors were gathered from an adult with rheumatoid arthritis.

This clone was picked up a small number of times. This rearrangement joins TRBV5-1 to TRBJ2-7; no clear D gene. Between the trimmed V and J ends, which lost 5 bases and 0 bases, there was a span of 6 bases. CDR1 is SGHRS and CDR2 is YFSETQ in the germline V gene. The CDR3 contains 12 residues. For the CDR3, the DNA is TGCGCCAGCAGAGACAACTCCTACGAGCAGTACTTC. Translation gives CASRDNSYEQYF.

The chain uses TRBV19 and TRBJ1-1; no clear D. CDR1 is LNHDA and CDR2 is SQIVND in the germline V gene (reference sequence). V was trimmed by 2 bases and J by 3 bases, leaving 4 bases between them. This CDR3 is built from 12 residues. The CDR3 sequence: CASSILDTEAFF. Here the CDR3 DNA reads TGTGCCAGTAGTATACTGGACACTGAAGCTTTCTTT.

This chain joins TRBV2 and TRBJ2-2, with 11 bases matching TRBD2. Germline CDR1 SNHLY, CDR2 FYNNEI. The CDR3 is made up of 19 amino acids. Unmatched junction bases numbered 13, after V lost 5 bases and J lost 2 bases. The CDR3 region is CASSTLAGGEVANTGELFF. Here the CDR3 DNA reads TGTGCCAGCAGTACCCTAGCGGGGGGCGAGGTAGCTAACACCGGGGAGCTGTTTTTT.

V is TRBV2 and J is TRBJ1-1; 7 bases align to TRBD1. Germline V gives CDR1 SNHLY, CDR2 FYNNEI. Trimming removed 7 bases from V and 3 bases from J; junction bases left unmatched: 8. This CDR3 has 14 amino acids. The CDR3 sequence: CASTAGGGYTEAFF. The DNA of the CDR3 is TGTGCCAGCACCGCGGGAGGGGGCTACACTGAAGCTTTCTTT. Together with reference TRBV2 and TRBJ1-1, the CDR3 gives the full variable domain: EPEVTQTPSHQVTQMGQEVILRCVPISNHLYFYWYRQILGQKVEFLVSFYNNEISEKSEIFDDQFSVERPDGSNFTLKIRSTKLEDSAMYFCASTAGGGYTEAFFGQGTRLTVV.

The chain combines TRBV2 with TRBJ1-1; 8 nucleotides line up with TRBD1. The CDR3 extends over 13 amino acids. Germline assignment: CDR1 SNHLY and CDR2 FYNNEI. V gave up 3 bases and J gave up 7 bases; unmatched junction bases: 4. The CDR3: CASSDRGQNEAFF. The CDR3 DNA reads TGTGCCAGCAGTGACAGGGGGCAAAATGAAGCTTTCTTT.

CDR3 sequence: CASSLELAGTIQETQYF. The CDR3 nucleotides are TGTGCCAGCAGCTTAGAACTAGCGGGGACTATACAAGAGACCCAGTACTTC. This chain links TRBV7-6 with TRBJ2-5; the match to TRBD2 covers 10 bases. CDR1 and CDR2 from the germline V gene are SGHVS and FNYEAQ. This CDR3 spans 17 amino acids. V shed 1 base, J shed 2 bases, and the junction held 7 bases outside the gene matches.

The rearrangement uses TRBV5-6 and TRBJ2-7; maybe TRBD1 (6 bases). Germline CDR1 is SGHDT and CDR2 is YYEEEE. V was clipped by 0 bases and J by 1 base, with 11 bases between them. The CDR3 has 15 amino acids. For the CDR3, the DNA is TGTGCCAGCAGCTTGGAGCCGGACAGTTCCTACGAGCAGTACTTC. Translation: CASSLEPDSSYEQYF.

The J gene is TRBJ2-7, the V gene TRBV18; TRBD1 matches 7 bases. The junction had 6 bases not matched to a gene; V was cut back by 3 bases and J by 1 base. Per germline, CDR1 KGHSH and CDR2 LQKENI. This CDR3 has 15 residues. CDR3 DNA sequence: TGTGCCAGCTCACCTGACAGGGCCCCTTCCTACGAGCAGTACTTC. Protein sequence: CASSPDRAPSYEQYF.

V and J are TRBV9 and TRBJ2-1, with D tentatively TRBD2 (6 bases). This CDR3 is built from 18 residues. V lost 0 bases to trimming and J lost 7 bases, with 23 bases between them. Germline V gene lookup returns CDR1 SGDLS and CDR2 YYNGEE. The DNA for the CDR3 is TGTGCCAGCAGCGTAGGCGGGACTCCCACCGGGGTTGGTAATGAGCAGTTCTTC. This codes for CASSVGGTPTGVGNEQFF.

This chain connects TRBV7-9 to TRBJ1-5, with D uncertain. Germline values: CDR1 SEHNR, CDR2 FQNEAQ (reference sequence). This CDR3 is 14 amino acids long. The ends were cut back, 1 base at V and 2 bases at J, with 6 bases in the middle. The CDR3 loop reads CASSLGGGNQPQHF. Written as DNA, the CDR3 is TGTGCCAGCAGCTTAGGGGGAGGCAATCAGCCCCAGCATTTT.

The genes are TRBV9 and TRBJ2-5; TRBD1 aligns across 9 bases. Germline lookup yields CDR1 SGDLS and CDR2 YYNGEE. Trimming at V came to 4 bases and at J to 5 bases, leaving 6 bases not matched to a gene. The CDR3 consists of 14 residues. CDR3 residues: CASSTGQGGETQYF. Written as DNA, the CDR3 is TGTGCCAGCAGCACGGGACAGGGCGGTGAGACCCAGTACTTC.

This chain uses TRBV4-2 with TRBJ1-3; D is possibly TRBD1 (6 bases). The V end was cut by 2 bases, the J end by 0 bases, with 11 bases between. Germline V gives CDR1 LGHNA, CDR2 YNFKEQ. The CDR3 length is 16 residues. The DNA of the CDR3 is TGTGCCAGCAGCCAAAATACAGGGAACTCTGGAAACACCATATATTTT. This translates into CASSQNTGNSGNTIYF.

This chain joins TRBV5-4 and TRBJ2-7, with TRBD2 identical over 12 bases. This CDR3 comprises 16 residues. Unmatched junction bases numbered 6, after V lost 5 bases and J lost 0 bases. Germline-derived CDR1 and CDR2 are SGHNT and YYREEE (reference sequence). Here the CDR3 DNA reads TGTGCCAGCAGTGAGACTAGCGGGAGCATCTCCTACGAGCAGTACTTC. Amino acid sequence: CASSETSGSISYEQYF.

The rearrangement links TRBV7-2 to TRBJ2-5, with 8 bases fitting TRBD2. CDR1 and CDR2 (germline): SGHTA, FQGNSA. Unmatched junction bases numbered 10, after V lost 4 bases and J lost 3 bases. The CDR3 extends over 16 amino acids. The CDR3 bases are TGTGCCAGCAGCTCCCCCTCGGGGGGGGCGAAAGAGACCCAGTACTTC. The encoded protein is CASSSPSGGAKETQYF. Supplemented by reference TRBV7-2 and TRBJ2-5, the full variable domain reads GAGVSQSPSNKVTEKGKDVELRCDPISGHTALYWYRQSLGQGLEFLIYFQGNSAPDKSGLPSDRFSAERTGGSVSTLTIQRTQQEDSAVYLCASSSPSGGAKETQYFGPGTRLLVL.

CDR3 bases: TGTGCCAGCAGTTACGGAGTAACTGGGGAGCTGTTTTTT. This encodes CASSYGVTGELFF. The rearrangement links TRBV6-6 to TRBJ2-2; D is uncertain. This CDR3 contains 13 residues. Trimming shortened V by 2 bases and J by 8 bases, and 9 bases separated the two germline ends. CDR1 is MNHNY and CDR2 is SVGAGI in the germline V gene (reference sequence).

The V and J genes are TRBV27 and TRBJ1-5, with 8 bases lining up with TRBD1. Germline-derived CDR1 and CDR2 are MNHEY and SMNVEV (reference sequence). The CDR3 is 15 amino acids. V lost 6 bases, J lost 0 bases, and 4 bases stayed unmatched. Here the CDR3 DNA reads TGTGCCAGCAGGGTCAGGGGGCCTAGCAATCAGCCCCAGCATTTT. It yields the protein CASRVRGPSNQPQHF.

The rearrangement joins TRBV19 to TRBJ2-7, with D possibly matching TRBD2 (5 bases). V lost 4 bases and J 2 bases, leaving 9 bases between the germline ends. This CDR3 is 13 amino acids long. Germline CDR1 reads LNHDA; CDR2 reads SQIVND (reference sequence). The CDR3 here is CASSSGLAYEQYF. The CDR3 DNA reads TGTGCCAGTAGTAGCGGGTTGGCCTACGAGCAGTACTTC.

The J gene is TRBJ2-7, the V gene TRBV2, with D tentatively TRBD1 or TRBD2 (5 bases each). Germline V gene data show CDR1 as SNHLY and CDR2 as FYNNEI. CDR3 length: 13 residues. V was trimmed by 7 bases and J by 5 bases, leaving 15 bases between them. CDR3 loop: CASTMSGADEQYF. The CDR3 DNA follows: TGTGCCAGCACCATGTCCGGGGCGGACGAGCAGTACTTC.

The table lists this clone with a count of one. The genes are TRBV10-3 and TRBJ2-7; D unclear. The germline V and J ends were trimmed by 2 bases and 6 bases, with 11 bases remaining between them. Germline assignment: CDR1 ENHRY and CDR2 SYGVKD. This CDR3 spans 13 amino acids. CDR3 DNA sequence: TGTGCCATCAGTGAGATTCCTGGGCGCGAGCAGTACTTC. Its translation: CAISEIPGREQYF.

The chain employs TRBV28 and TRBJ2-5, with TRBD2 matching over 9 bases. CDR1 MDHEN and CDR2 SYDVKM come from the germline V gene. The trim removed 7 bases at V and 4 bases at J, leaving 7 bases unmatched. The CDR3 consists of 14 residues. Written as DNA, the CDR3 is TGTGCCAGCAACTTAGCGGGGGAAATAGAGACCCAGTACTTC. This gives the protein CASNLAGEIETQYF. Complete variable domain (other parts from reference TRBV28 and TRBJ2-5): DVKVTQSSRYLVKRTGEKVFLECVQDMDHENMFWYRQDPGLGLRLIYFSYDVKMKEKGDIPEGYSVSREKKERFSLILESASTNQTSMYLCASNLAGEIETQYFGPGTRLLVL.